A single sample is the source of the 20 T cell receptor beta chains below, sequenced in a study of T-cell memory formation after mild COVID-19. TCRdb called the 5' RACE reads again in MiXCR, with one record for every CDR3 protein. The table lists about 250,000 distinct CDR3 sequences, 15% of them singletons. The source material was PBMCs or a T cell subset sorted from them (not recorded which). These receptors all come from an adult woman who had mild COVID-19 (a few samples of this study predate the infection). Cell type and time point are not known.

The J gene is TRBJ1-2, the V gene TRBV20-1; 8 bases are shared with TRBD1. Germline V CDR1 and CDR2: DFQATT, SNEGSKA (reference sequence). The junction had 5 bases not matched to a gene; V was cut back by 5 bases and J by 0 bases. The CDR3 spans 14 residues. CDR3 loop: CSADRQGTNYGYTF. DNA of the CDR3: TGCAGTGCTGACCGACAGGGGACTAACTATGGCTACACCTTC.

By sample share, this clonotype is medium-sized. The chain recombines TRBV7-8 with TRBJ2-5; D could derive from TRBD1 or TRBD2 (5 bases each). CDR1 and CDR2 (germline): SGHVS, FQNEAQ. Trimming took 5 bases from V and 3 from J, leaving 16 bases between them. The CDR3 is made up of 15 amino acids. The CDR3 spells CASSQSRGYEETQYF. Here the CDR3 DNA reads TGTGCCAGCAGCCAATCGAGGGGCTACGAAGAGACCCAGTACTTC.

This clonotype was found a few times. J is TRBJ2-3 and V is TRBV4-2, with 10 bases that match TRBD2. The CDR3 runs to 20 residues. Looked up from germline, CDR1 is LGHNA and CDR2 is YNFKEQ. Trimming removed 4 bases from V and 0 bases from J; junction bases left unmatched: 16. The CDR3 protein is CASSLEGLASGASSTDTQYF. The CDR3 nucleotides read TGTGCCAGCAGCCTTGAGGGACTAGCGAGCGGGGCCTCAAGCACAGATACGCAGTATTTT.

This clonotype was detected a few times. The rearrangement joins TRBV3-1 to TRBJ1-2; TRBD1 is a possible D gene (6 bases). Trimming cost V 8 bases and J 6 bases, with 25 bases left between them. CDR1 LGHDT and CDR2 YNNKEL come from the germline V gene (reference sequence). The CDR3 runs to 16 residues. The CDR3 region is CASGRREGGRKDGYTF. The CDR3 DNA reads as TGTGCCAGCGGCCGACGTGAAGGGGGGCGGAAGGATGGCTACACCTTC.

The chain links TRBV2 to TRBJ2-2, with TRBD1 identical over 7 bases. V shed 7 bases, J shed 5 bases, and the junction held 4 bases outside the gene matches. The CDR3 contains 13 residues. Germline lookup yields CDR1 SNHLY and CDR2 FYNNEI. The CDR3 spells CASNRGWTGELFF. The CDR3 DNA sequence: TGTGCCAGCAACAGGGGATGGACCGGGGAGCTGTTTTTT.

J is TRBJ2-5 and V is TRBV4-2; 9 nucleotides line up with TRBD2. J gave up 5 bases and V 1 base, and 8 bases lay outside the gene matches. Germline V gene sequence: CDR1 LGHNA, CDR2 YNFKEQ. There are 16 residues in the CDR3. The CDR3 region has the DNA TGTGCCAGCAGCCAAGGAGCGGGGGGCAGCCGGGAGACCCAGTACTTC. This encodes CASSQGAGGSRETQYF.

This clonotype was seen more than once but under ten times. The rearrangement uses TRBV7-8 and TRBJ1-3; D unresolved. The CDR3 is 15 amino acids. From germline, CDR1 is SGHVS and CDR2 FQNEAQ. The ends were cut back, 5 bases at V and 1 base at J, with 12 bases in the middle. Written as DNA, the CDR3 is TGTGCCAGCAGCCCCCGTTGGAGTTCTGGAAACACCATATATTTT. Amino acids: CASSPRWSSGNTIYF.

In its sample, this clonotype was seen a few times. The V gene is TRBV5-1, the J gene TRBJ2-1; D may be TRBD1 (5 bases). This CDR3 has 14 amino acids. Germline V gene sequence: CDR1 SGHRS, CDR2 YFSETQ. Trimming took 2 bases from V and 6 from J, leaving 12 bases between them. DNA of the CDR3: TGCGCCAGCAGCTTTCCGGACACCCGCAATGAGCAGTTCTTC. It translates to CASSFPDTRNEQFF.

The V and J genes are TRBV7-9 and TRBJ2-7; D remains ambiguous. Germline V CDR1 and CDR2: SEHNR, FQNEAQ (reference sequence). Trimming stripped 8 bases from V and 1 base from J, with 15 bases between. This CDR3 has 14 amino acids. DNA of the CDR3: TGTGCCAGCTGCCGGACCGAAGTATCCTACGAGCAGTACTTC. Translated: CASCRTEVSYEQYF.

J is TRBJ1-2 and V is TRBV24-1; 10 positions agree with TRBD1. With V trimmed by 4 bases and J by 7 bases, 11 bases remained unmatched. CDR1 is KGHDR and CDR2 is SFDVKD in the germline V gene. The CDR3 runs 16 residues. CDR3 protein: CATSDSGTGDVRGYTF. The CDR3 DNA reads TGTGCCACCAGTGACTCCGGGACAGGGGACGTTCGTGGCTACACCTTC.

The sample holds a few counts of this clonotype. The gene calls are TRBV30 and TRBJ2-3; D remains unclear. Germline loops: CDR1 GTSNPN, CDR2 SVGIG (reference sequence). The CDR3 is made up of 14 amino acids. The germline V and J ends were trimmed by 0 bases and 5 bases, with 12 bases remaining between them. The CDR3 is CAWSVPAAGDTQYF. CDR3 sequence (DNA): TGTGCCTGGAGTGTACCGGCGGCAGGAGATACGCAGTATTTT. The complete variable domain, with remaining parts taken from reference TRBV30 and TRBJ2-3, reads SQTIHQWPATLVQPVGSPLSLECTVEGTSNPNLYWYRQAAGRGLQLLFYSVGIGQISSEVPQNLSASRPQDRQFILSSKKLLLSDSGFYLCAWSVPAAGDTQYFGPGTRLTVL.

This clonotype appeared a few times. The rearrangement joins TRBV4-3 to TRBJ1-2; possible D gene TRBD1, 6 bases. V was trimmed by 0 bases and J by 4 bases, leaving 18 bases between them. Germline CDR1 and CDR2: LGHNA and YSLEER. CDR3 length: 17 amino acids. Here the CDR3 DNA reads TGCGCCAGCAGCCAAGATTGGGACACCACGGCCCCCTATGGCTACACCTTC. This gives the protein CASSQDWDTTAPYGYTF.

This clonotype was counted many times. DNA of the CDR3: TGTGCCAGCAGACAGAGGGCTGGGGCCAACGTCCTGACTTTC. This translates into CASRQRAGANVLTF. The chain couples TRBV27 to TRBJ2-6; D is perhaps TRBD2 (5 bases). The CDR3 loop spans 14 amino acids. Germline V lookup: CDR1 MNHEY, CDR2 SMNVEV (reference sequence). Trimming shortened V by 6 bases and J by 2 bases, and 8 bases separated the two germline ends.

This clonotype turned up a few times. The gene calls are TRBV19 and TRBJ1-1; 8 bases fit TRBD1. Germline CDR1 LNHDA, CDR2 SQIVND (reference sequence). The CDR3 loop spans 16 amino acids. Unmatched junction bases numbered 9, after V lost 5 bases and J lost 1 base. CDR3 DNA sequence: TGTGCCAGTAGTTCCCCGACAGGGGCTAGGAACACTGAAGCTTTCTTT. Protein product: CASSSPTGARNTEAFF.

This clonotype came up a few times. The chain's CDR3 is CASSSARQGERYEQYF. CDR3 bases: TGTGCCAGCAGTTCCGCGCGACAGGGGGAGAGGTACGAGCAGTACTTC. The J gene is TRBJ2-7, the V gene TRBV12-3 or TRBV12-4; 9 bases match TRBD1. The V gene end was trimmed by 4 bases and the J gene end by 4 bases; junction bases not matched to a gene: 11. CDR3 length: 16 amino acids.

This clonotype was counted many times. J is TRBJ2-1 and V is TRBV24-1, with D possibly TRBD2 on 7 matching bases. This CDR3 region has 19 residues. Germline CDR1 reads KGHDR; CDR2 reads SFDVKD. V lost 8 bases, J lost 2 bases, and 27 bases lay in between. This CDR3 reads CATMGTASSGGHTYNEQFF. The CDR3 DNA is TGTGCCACCATGGGAACGGCATCTTCCGGGGGGCATACCTACAATGAGCAGTTCTTC.

The chain carries TRBV12-3 or TRBV12-4 and TRBJ2-1; the match to TRBD2 covers 8 bases. This CDR3 spans 15 amino acids. Germline trimming cut 7 bases from V and 9 bases from J; bases unmatched to any gene: 14. Here the CDR3 reads CASIGWAGGISEQFF. DNA of the CDR3: TGTGCCAGCATCGGGTGGGCGGGAGGAATCAGTGAGCAGTTCTTC.

This rearrangement joins TRBV12-3 or TRBV12-4 to TRBJ1-5; no firm D call. V was pared by 3 bases and J by 0 bases, with 9 bases between. The CDR3 contains 15 residues. CDR3 residues: CASSLGSDSNQPQHF. CDR3 coding DNA: TGTGCCAGCAGTTTGGGCAGCGATAGCAATCAGCCCCAGCATTTT.

This clonotype was detected a few times. The chain carries TRBV20-1 and TRBJ1-1, with D perhaps TRBD1 (5 bases). Looked up from germline, CDR1 is DFQATT and CDR2 is SNEGSKA (reference sequence). This CDR3 region has 13 residues. Deletions cut 5 bases from V and 4 bases from J, with 14 bases between. This chain's CDR3 is CSARQGGATEAFF. The DNA of the CDR3 is TGCAGTGCTCGCCAGGGAGGTGCCACTGAAGCTTTCTTT.

This clonotype showed up just a few times. The gene calls are TRBV30 and TRBJ1-6, with D possibly matching TRBD1 (5 bases). V was clipped by 3 bases and J by 7 bases, with 10 bases between them. The CDR3 is 13 amino acids. Germline V CDR1 and CDR2: GTSNPN, SVGIG (reference sequence). CDR3 DNA sequence: TGTGCCTGGAGGTGGCAGGGCAATTCACCCCTCCACTTT. Protein: CAWRWQGNSPLHF.